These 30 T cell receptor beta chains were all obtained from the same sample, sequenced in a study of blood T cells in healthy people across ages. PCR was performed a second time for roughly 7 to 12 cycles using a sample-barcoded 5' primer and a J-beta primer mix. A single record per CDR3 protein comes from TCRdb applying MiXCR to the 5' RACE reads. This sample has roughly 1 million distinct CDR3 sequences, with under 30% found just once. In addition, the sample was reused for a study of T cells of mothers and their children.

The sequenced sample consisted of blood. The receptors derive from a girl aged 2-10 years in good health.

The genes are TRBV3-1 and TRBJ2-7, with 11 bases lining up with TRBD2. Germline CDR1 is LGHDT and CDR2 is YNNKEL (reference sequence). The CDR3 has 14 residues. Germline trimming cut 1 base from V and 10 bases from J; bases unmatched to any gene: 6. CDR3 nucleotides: TGTGCCAGCAGCCAAGGGGGACTAGCGGTTAAACAGTACTTC. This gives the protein CASSQGGLAVKQYF.

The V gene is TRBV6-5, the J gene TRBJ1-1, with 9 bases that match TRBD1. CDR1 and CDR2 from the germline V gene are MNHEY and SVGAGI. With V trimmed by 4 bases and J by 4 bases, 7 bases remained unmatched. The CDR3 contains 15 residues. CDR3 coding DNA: TGTGCCAGCAGTTTCGCCGGGACAGGGTTCACTGAAGCTTTCTTT. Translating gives CASSFAGTGFTEAFF.

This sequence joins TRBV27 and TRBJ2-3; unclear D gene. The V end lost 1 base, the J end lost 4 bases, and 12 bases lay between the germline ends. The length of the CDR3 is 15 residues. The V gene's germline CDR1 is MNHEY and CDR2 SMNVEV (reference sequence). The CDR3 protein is CASSLFPSGSDTQYF. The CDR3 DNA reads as TGTGCCAGCAGTTTATTCCCCAGTGGGTCAGATACGCAGTATTTT.

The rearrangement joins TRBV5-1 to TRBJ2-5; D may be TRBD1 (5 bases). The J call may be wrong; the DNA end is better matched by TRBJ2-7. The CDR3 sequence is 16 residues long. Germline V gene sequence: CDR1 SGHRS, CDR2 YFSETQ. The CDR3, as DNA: TGCGCCAGCCGCCAGGCCGTGACAGATACCTCCTACGAGCAGTACTTC. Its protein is CASRQAVTDTSYEQYF.

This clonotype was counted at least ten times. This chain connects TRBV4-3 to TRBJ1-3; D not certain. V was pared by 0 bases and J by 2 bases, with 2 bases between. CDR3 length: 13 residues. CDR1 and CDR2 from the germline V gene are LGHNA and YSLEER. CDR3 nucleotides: TGCGCCAGCAGCCAAGATACTGGAAACACCATATATTTT. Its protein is CASSQDTGNTIYF.

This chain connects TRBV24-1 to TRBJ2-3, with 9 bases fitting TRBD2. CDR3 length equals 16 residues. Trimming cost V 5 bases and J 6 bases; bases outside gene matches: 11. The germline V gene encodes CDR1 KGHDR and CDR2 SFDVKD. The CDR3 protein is CATSALGAGGPDTQYF. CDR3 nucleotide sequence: TGTGCCACCAGTGCTCTAGGAGCGGGAGGCCCCGATACGCAGTATTTT.

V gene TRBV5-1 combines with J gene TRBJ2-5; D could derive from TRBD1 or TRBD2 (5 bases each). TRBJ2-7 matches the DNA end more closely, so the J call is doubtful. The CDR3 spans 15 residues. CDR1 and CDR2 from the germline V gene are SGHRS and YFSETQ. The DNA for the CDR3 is TGCGCCAGCAGCTTGTCGGGGCAACCCTCCTACGAGCAGTACTTC. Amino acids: CASSLSGQPSYEQYF.

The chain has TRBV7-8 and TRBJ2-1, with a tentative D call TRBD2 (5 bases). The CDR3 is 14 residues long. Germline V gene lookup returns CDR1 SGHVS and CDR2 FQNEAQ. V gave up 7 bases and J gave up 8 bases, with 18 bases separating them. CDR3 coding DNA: TGTGCCAGCAACGGGATCTCTCCTACGGATGAGCAGTTCTTC. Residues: CASNGISPTDEQFF.

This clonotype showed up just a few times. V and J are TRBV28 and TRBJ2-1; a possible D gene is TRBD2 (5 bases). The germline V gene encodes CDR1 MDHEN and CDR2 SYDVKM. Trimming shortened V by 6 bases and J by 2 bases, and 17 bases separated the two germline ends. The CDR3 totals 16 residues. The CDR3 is CASRPDGGRAYNEQFF. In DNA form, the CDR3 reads TGTGCCAGCAGACCGGACGGAGGAAGGGCCTACAATGAGCAGTTCTTC.

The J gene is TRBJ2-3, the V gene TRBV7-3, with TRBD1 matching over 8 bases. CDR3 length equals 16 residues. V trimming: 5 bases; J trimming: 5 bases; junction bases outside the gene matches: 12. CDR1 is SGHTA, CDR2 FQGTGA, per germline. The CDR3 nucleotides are TGTGCCAGCAGCCCGGGGACAGGAGGAACTCTAGATACGCAGTATTTT. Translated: CASSPGTGGTLDTQYF.

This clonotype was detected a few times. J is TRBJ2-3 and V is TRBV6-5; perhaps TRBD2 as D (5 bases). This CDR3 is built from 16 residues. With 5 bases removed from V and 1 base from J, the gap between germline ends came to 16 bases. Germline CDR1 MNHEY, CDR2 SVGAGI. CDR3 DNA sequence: TGTGCCAGCAGTCCCTTTTCTGCGGAGGGCACAGATACGCAGTATTTT. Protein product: CASSPFSAEGTDTQYF.

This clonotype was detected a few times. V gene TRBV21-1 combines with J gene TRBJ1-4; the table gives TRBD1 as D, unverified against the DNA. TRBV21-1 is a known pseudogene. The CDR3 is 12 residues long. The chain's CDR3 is CASRKTGEKLFF. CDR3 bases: TGTGCCAGCAGAAAGACAGGTGAAAAACTGTTTTTT.

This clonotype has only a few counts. CDR3 coding DNA: TGTGCCAGCAGCCCGGACGGAGCGGGGGGTAAAGAGACCCAGTACTTC. Protein product: CASSPDGAGGKETQYF. The genes are TRBV9 and TRBJ2-5; 9 nucleotides align to TRBD2. The CDR3 is made up of 16 amino acids. J gave up 3 bases and V 4 bases, and 10 bases lay outside the gene matches. Germline CDR1 and CDR2: SGDLS and YYNGEE.

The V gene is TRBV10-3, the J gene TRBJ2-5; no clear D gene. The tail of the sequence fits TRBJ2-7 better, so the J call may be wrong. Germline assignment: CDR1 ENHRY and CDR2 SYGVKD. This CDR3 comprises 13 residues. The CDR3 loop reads CAISESNSYEQYF. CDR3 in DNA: TGTGCCATCAGTGAGTCCAACTCCTACGAGCAGTACTTC.

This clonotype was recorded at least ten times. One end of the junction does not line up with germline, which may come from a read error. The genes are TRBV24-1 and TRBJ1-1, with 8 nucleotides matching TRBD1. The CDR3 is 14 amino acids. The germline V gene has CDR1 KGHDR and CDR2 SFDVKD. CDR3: CATRDSQGDTEAFF. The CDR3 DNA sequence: TGTGCCACCAGGGATTCACAGGGGGACACTGAAGCTTTCTTT.

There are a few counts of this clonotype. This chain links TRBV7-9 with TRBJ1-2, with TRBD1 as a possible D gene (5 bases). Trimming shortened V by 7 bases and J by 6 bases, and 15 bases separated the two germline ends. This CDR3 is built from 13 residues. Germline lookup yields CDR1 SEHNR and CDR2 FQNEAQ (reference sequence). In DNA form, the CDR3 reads TGTGCCAGCAACGTCGTAGGGGAGAATGGCTACACCTTC. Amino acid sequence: CASNVVGENGYTF. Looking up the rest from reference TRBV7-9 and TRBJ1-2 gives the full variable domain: DTGVSQNPRHKITKRGQNVTFRCDPISEHNRLYWYRQTLGQGPEFLTYFQNEAQLEKSRLLSDRFSAERPKGSFSTLEIQRTEQGDSAMYLCASNVVGENGYTFGSGTRLTVV.

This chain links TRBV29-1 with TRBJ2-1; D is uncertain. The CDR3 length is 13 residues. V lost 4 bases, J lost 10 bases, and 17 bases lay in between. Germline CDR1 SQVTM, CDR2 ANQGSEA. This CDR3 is CSVVGSAQWEQFF. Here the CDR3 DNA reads TGCAGCGTTGTCGGTAGTGCTCAGTGGGAGCAGTTCTTC.

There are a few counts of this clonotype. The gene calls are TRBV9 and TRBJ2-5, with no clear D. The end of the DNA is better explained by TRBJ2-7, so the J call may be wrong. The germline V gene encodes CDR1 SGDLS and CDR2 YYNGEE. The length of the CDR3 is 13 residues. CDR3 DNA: TGTGCCAGCAGCGTAGATATGCACTACGAGCAGTACTTC. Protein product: CASSVDMHYEQYF.

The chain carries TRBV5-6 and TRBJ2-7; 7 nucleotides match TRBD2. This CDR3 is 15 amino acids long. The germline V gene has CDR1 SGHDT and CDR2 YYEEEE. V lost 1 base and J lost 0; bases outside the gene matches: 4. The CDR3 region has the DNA TGTGCCAGCAGCTTGTGGGGCGGGAGCTCCTACGAGCAGTACTTC. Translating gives CASSLWGGSSYEQYF.

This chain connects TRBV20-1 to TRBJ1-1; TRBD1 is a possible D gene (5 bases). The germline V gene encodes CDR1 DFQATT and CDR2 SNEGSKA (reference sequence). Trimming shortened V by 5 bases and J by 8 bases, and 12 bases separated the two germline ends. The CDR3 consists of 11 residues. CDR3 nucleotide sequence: TGCAGTGCTTGGGGCGGGAAAGAAGCTTTCTTT. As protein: CSAWGGKEAFF.

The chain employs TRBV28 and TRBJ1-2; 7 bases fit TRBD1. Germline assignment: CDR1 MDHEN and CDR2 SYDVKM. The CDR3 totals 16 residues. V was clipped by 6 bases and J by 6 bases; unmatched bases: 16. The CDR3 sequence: CASRQQIDREGDGYTF. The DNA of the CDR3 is TGTGCCAGCAGACAACAGATCGACAGGGAGGGAGATGGCTACACCTTC.

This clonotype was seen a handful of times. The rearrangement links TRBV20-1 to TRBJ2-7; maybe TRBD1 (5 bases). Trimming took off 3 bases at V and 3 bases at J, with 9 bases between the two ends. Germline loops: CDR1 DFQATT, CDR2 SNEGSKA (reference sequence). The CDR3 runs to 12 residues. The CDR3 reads CSASRDHYEQYF. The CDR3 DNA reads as TGCAGTGCTAGCAGGGATCACTACGAGCAGTACTTC.

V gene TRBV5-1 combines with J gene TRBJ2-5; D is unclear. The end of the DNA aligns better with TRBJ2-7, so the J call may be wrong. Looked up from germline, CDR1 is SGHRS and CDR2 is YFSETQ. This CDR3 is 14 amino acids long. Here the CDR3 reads CASSYSPTAYEQYF. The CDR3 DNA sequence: TGCGCCAGCAGCTACTCGCCTACAGCCTACGAGCAGTACTTC.

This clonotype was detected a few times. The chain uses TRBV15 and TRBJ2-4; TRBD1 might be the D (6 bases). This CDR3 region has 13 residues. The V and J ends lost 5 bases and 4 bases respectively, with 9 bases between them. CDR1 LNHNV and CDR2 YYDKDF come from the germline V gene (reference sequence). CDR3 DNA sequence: TGTGCCACCAGCCTTGGGACAAAAAACATTCAGTACTTC. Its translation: CATSLGTKNIQYF.

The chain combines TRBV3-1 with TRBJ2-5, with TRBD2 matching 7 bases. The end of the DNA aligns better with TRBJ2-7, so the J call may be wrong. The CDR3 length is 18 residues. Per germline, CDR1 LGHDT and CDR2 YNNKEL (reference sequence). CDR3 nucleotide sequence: TGTGCCAGCAGCCCCACTACCGGTCCTCCGAGCGGGAACTACGAGCAGTACTTC. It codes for CASSPTTGPPSGNYEQYF.

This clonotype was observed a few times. CDR3 loop: CASSLVGFAEQYF. The DNA of the CDR3 is TGTGCCAGCAGCCTCGTTGGTTTCGCCGAGCAGTACTTC. This chain uses TRBV12-3 or TRBV12-4 with TRBJ2-7; D gene unclear. V dropped 6 bases and J dropped 6 bases, with 15 bases sitting between them. The CDR3 loop spans 13 amino acids.

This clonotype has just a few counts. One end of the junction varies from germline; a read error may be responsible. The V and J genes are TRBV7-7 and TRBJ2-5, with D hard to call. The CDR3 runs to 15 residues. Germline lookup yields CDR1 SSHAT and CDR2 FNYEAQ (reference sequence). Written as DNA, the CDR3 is TGTGCTAGCAGCCGCACCGACGGGTTACAAGAGACCCAGTACTTC. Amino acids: CASSRTDGLQETQYF. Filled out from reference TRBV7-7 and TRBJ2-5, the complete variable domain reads GAGVSQSPRYKVTKRGQDVTLRCDPISSHATLYWYQQALGQGPEFLTYFNYEAQPDKSGLPSDRFSAERPEGSISTLTIQRTEQRDSAMYRCASSRTDGLQETQYFGPGTRLLVL.

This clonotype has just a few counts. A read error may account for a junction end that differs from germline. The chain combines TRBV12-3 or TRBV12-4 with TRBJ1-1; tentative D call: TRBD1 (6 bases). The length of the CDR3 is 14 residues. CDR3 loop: CASTPGHSNTEAFF. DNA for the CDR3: TGTGCCAGCACCCCGGGACATTCAAACACTGAGGCTTTCTTT.

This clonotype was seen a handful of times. The CDR3 region is CASSELAEAFF. The DNA for the CDR3 is TGTGCCAGCAGTGAATTGGCGGAAGCTTTCTTT. This rearrangement joins TRBV2 to TRBJ1-1; no firm D call. The germline gives CDR1 SNHLY, CDR2 FYNNEI. The V and J ends lost 2 bases and 8 bases respectively, with 6 bases between them. There are 11 residues in the CDR3. Full variable domain (outside the CDR3, taken from reference TRBV2 and TRBJ1-1): EPEVTQTPSHQVTQMGQEVILRCVPISNHLYFYWYRQILGQKVEFLVSFYNNEISEKSEIFDDQFSVERPDGSNFTLKIRSTKLEDSAMYFCASSELAEAFFGQGTRLTVV.

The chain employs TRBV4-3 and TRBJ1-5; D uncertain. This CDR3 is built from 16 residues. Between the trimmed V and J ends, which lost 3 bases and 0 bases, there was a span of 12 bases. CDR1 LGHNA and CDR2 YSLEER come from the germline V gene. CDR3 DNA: TGCGCCAGCAGCCAGATATTGGATTATAGCAATCAGCCCCAGCATTTT. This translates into CASSQILDYSNQPQHF.